This TCR beta chain was observed in a study of CD8 T cells in ankylosing spondylitis. TCRdb re-derived calls from the 5' RACE reads in MiXCR, one entry per CDR3 protein. The sample shows approximately 340,000 distinct CDR3 sequences, about 14% of them seen only once. Germline CDR1 is SGHVS and CDR2 is FNYEAQ. Trimming cost V 1 base and J 7 bases; bases outside gene matches: 9. CDR3 length equals 18 residues. The chain joins TRBV7-6 to TRBJ2-2, with TRBD2 identical over 13 bases. This receptor was obtained from a male donor with ankylosing spondylitis or in good health (not recorded which). The sequencing input was blood, either unsorted or a sorted T cell fraction (not recorded which). CDR3 sequence (DNA): TGTGCCAGCAGCTTAGGGACTAGCGGGAGTCGGCTCGGCGGGGAGCTGTTTTTT. Protein product: CASSLGTSGSRLGGELFF.